The T cell receptor (beta chain) described here comes from a study of regulatory T cells in long-lasting Graves disease. Study background: Patients newly diagnosed with Graves' had been on antithyroid drugs for under 3 months.

Assembly of TCR beta libraries relied on iRepertoire HTBI primers together with Arm-PCR of CDR3 regions. In TCRdb, the multiplex PCR reads were re-called with MiXCR into one record per CDR3 protein. The repertoire holds about 540,000 distinct CDR3 sequences, roughly 13% seen once, with 10% in the top ten. Sample time point: newly diagnosed GD, antithyroid drugs for less than 3 months. Construction of the TCR library relied on RNA isolated from PBMCs. Germline CDR1 and CDR2: SQVTM and ANQGSEA. The CDR3 sequence is 13 residues long. J lost 2 bases, V lost 2 bases, and 1 base had no gene match. This clonotype was seen many times. The same data also went into a second study, on T cells in Graves' hyperthyroidism and ophthalmopathy. According to that study: Blood also showed most of the thyroid clonotypes that were expanded above 0.001. Ophthalmopathy was identified by the model a median 6.5 months ahead of onset.

This chain connects TRBV29-1 to TRBJ2-3; 7 bases are a match to TRBD2. The specimen was peripheral blood mononuclear cells (PBMCs), collected at new diagnosis, from a patient treated with antithyroid drugs. This receptor was taken from a man in his thirties or forties with Graves disease. CDR3: CSVESGATDTQYF. The CDR3 region has the DNA TGCAGCGTTGAAAGCGGGGCCACAGATACGCAGTATTTT.